A selection of T cell receptor beta chains follows, all from one sample in a study of cytomegalovirus exposure and HLA in healthy donors. Only in-frame clones appear in the TCRdb table, and some are missing; sequencing was by immunoSEQ multiplex PCR. The sample includes about 150,000 clones, over 60% of them seen just once. Source material: PBMCs. These receptors were obtained from a woman in her thirties or forties in good health and CMV-seronegative. CDR3s include the opening cysteine and the closing phenylalanine or tryptophan. The order of the fields is V gene, D gene, clone size, J gene, CDR3 protein, CDR3 DNA. The D gene is left open where the match is weak. Clone size, where shown, is once, few, many, or a class for clones that have expanded.

>TRBV27|.|.|TRBJ1-2
CASSFNQNANYGYTF
TGTGCCAGCAGTTTCAACCAGAATGCTAACTATGGCTACACCTTC
>TRBV5-8|.|.|TRBJ2-4
CASSLGWALAKNIQYF
TGTGCCAGCAGCTTGGGATGGGCCCTAGCCAAAAACATTCAGTACTTC
>TRBV28|TRBD2|.|TRBJ2-5
CASSALAGVKTQYF
TGTGCCAGCAGTGCGCTAGCGGGGGTTAAGACCCAGTACTTC
>TRBV2|.|once|TRBJ2-7
CASTRSLLSYEQYF
TGTGCCAGCACGCGGTCCCTCCTCTCCTACGAGCAGTACTTC
>TRBV6-1|.|.|TRBJ2-5
CASSNRRDQETQYF
TGTGCCAGCAGTAACCGACGGGACCAAGAGACCCAGTACTTC
>TRBV19|.|.|TRBJ2-3
CASSIGGQGGTDTQYF
TGTGCCAGTAGTATAGGAGGACAGGGAGGGACAGATACGCAGTATTTT
>TRBV27|TRBD2|once|TRBJ2-3
CASSFFLAGGPDTQYF
TGTGCCAGCAGTTTTTTTCTAGCGGGGGGGCCAGATACGCAGTATTTT
>TRBV6-6|.|.|TRBJ1-2
CASSRTVLDGYTF
TGTGCCAGCAGTCGGACAGTCCTAGATGGCTACACCTTC
>TRBV4-1|.|.|TRBJ1-1
CASSQLNGRWGAMNTEAFF
TGCGCCAGCAGCCAACTCAATGGTCGTTGGGGAGCTATGAACACTGAAGCTTTCTTT
>TRBV4-1|.|.|TRBJ1-1
CASSQIRRVNTEAFF
TGCGCCAGCAGCCAAATTCGCAGGGTGAACACTGAAGCTTTCTTT
>TRBV2|.|.|TRBJ2-5
CASSLGLAETQYF
TGTGCCAGCAGCCTCGGGTTGGCGGAGACCCAGTACTTC
>TRBV27|TRBD2|.|TRBJ2-5
CASGLRFTSGGILVETQYF
TGTGCCAGCGGTCTCCGTTTTACTAGCGGGGGCATTCTAGTAGAGACCCAGTACTTC
>TRBV2|TRBD1|.|TRBJ2-7
CASRRTGVGGEQYF
TGTGCCAGCAGGCGGACAGGGGTCGGGGGCGAGCAGTACTTC
>TRBV28|.|once|TRBJ1-2
CASSLYGYGYTF
TGTGCCAGCAGTTTATACGGCTATGGCTACACCTTC
>TRBV2|.|.|TRBJ2-3
CASSGVVDTQYF
TGTGCCAGCAGTGGAGTAGTAGATACGCAGTATTTT
>TRBV23-1|.|.|TRBJ1-6
CASSQLSVYPVFPSYNSPLHF
TGCGCCAGCAGTCAGCTCTCGGTTTATCCGGTCTTTCCCTCCTATAATTCACCCCTCCACTTT
>TRBV14|TRBD1|.|TRBJ1-2
CASSHFVGRGPNGYTF
TGTGCCAGCAGCCACTTTGTCGGCAGGGGGCCGAATGGCTACACCTTC
>TRBV7-6|.|.|TRBJ1-1
CASSFQLNTEAFF
TGTGCCAGCAGCTTCCAACTAAACACTGAAGCTTTCTTT
>TRBV6-5|TRBD1|.|TRBJ2-7
CASRYGQGAYEQYF
TGTGCCAGCAGATACGGACAGGGGGCCTACGAGCAGTACTTC
>TRBV7-9|.|.|TRBJ2-7
CASSRLRGQTWYEQYF
TGTGCCAGCAGCCGCTTGCGTGGACAGACCTGGTACGAGCAGTACTTC
>TRBV4-2|TRBD1|.|TRBJ1-6
CASSQETGGGYNSPLHF
TGTGCCAGCAGCCAAGAAACAGGGGGCGGGTATAATTCACCCCTCCACTTT
>TRBV19|.|.|TRBJ1-5
CASSIWGASNQPQHF
TGTGCCAGTAGTATTTGGGGAGCTAGCAATCAGCCCCAGCATTTT
>TRBV18|.|.|TRBJ1-4
CASSPGSLEKLFF
TGTGCCAGCTCACCTGGGAGCCTCGAAAAACTGTTTTTT
>TRBV18|.|.|TRBJ1-6
CASSPAGLGGSPLHF
TGTGCCAGCTCACCAGCAGGCTTAGGGGGTTCACCCCTCCACTTT
>TRBV6-4|.|.|TRBJ2-3
CASSAQGGGLNTQYF
TGTGCCAGCAGTGCTCAGGGAGGGGGATTGAACACGCAGTATTTT
>TRBV28|TRBD1|.|TRBJ2-2
CASDRQGASGELFF
TGTGCCAGCGATCGACAGGGAGCCTCCGGGGAGCTGTTTTTT
>TRBV7-3|TRBD1|.|TRBJ1-2
CASSLTGAYGYTF
TGTGCCAGCAGCCTGACAGGGGCGTATGGCTACACCTTC
>TRBV6-5|.|.|TRBJ2-7
CASSYSWAGSYEQYF
TGTGCCAGCAGTTACTCGTGGGCAGGTTCCTACGAGCAGTACTTC
>TRBV5-5|TRBD2|.|TRBJ2-1
CASSERVAGVNEQFF
TGTGCCAGCAGCGAGAGAGTAGCGGGGGTTAATGAGCAGTTCTTC
>TRBV6-5|.|.|TRBJ1-3
CASSFGQMFNTIYF
TGTGCCAGCAGTTTCGGACAGATGTTTAACACCATATATTTT
>TRBV2|TRBD1|.|TRBJ1-5
CASSPGQGGRQPQHF
TGTGCCAGCAGTCCTGGACAGGGGGGGAGACAGCCCCAGCATTTT
>TRBV5-8|TRBD2|once|TRBJ2-3
CASSLAGGTDTQYF
TGTGCCAGCAGCTTAGCGGGGGGCACAGATACGCAGTATTTT
>TRBV28|TRBD2|.|TRBJ2-3
CASSLGGVTDTQYF
TGTGCCAGCAGTTTGGGGGGGGTAACAGATACGCAGTATTTT
>TRBV28|.|few|TRBJ2-5
CASSLQDSIQETQYF
TGTGCCAGCAGCCTACAGGACAGCATCCAAGAGACCCAGTACTTC
>TRBV28|.|.|TRBJ1-5
CASTWGGQGNQPQHF
TGTGCCAGCACCTGGGGGGGGCAGGGCAATCAGCCCCAGCATTTT
>TRBV29-1|.|.|TRBJ1-1
CSVEVPGRHTEAFF
TGCAGCGTTGAAGTCCCAGGGCGACACACTGAAGCTTTCTTT
>TRBV7-2|TRBD1|few|TRBJ2-1
CASSPLGQGYNEQFF
TGTGCCAGCAGCCCGTTGGGACAGGGTTACAATGAGCAGTTCTTC
>TRBV28|TRBD2|.|TRBJ2-3
CASSSSSGGASTDTQYF
TGTGCCAGCAGCTCAAGTTCCGGGGGGGCCAGCACAGATACGCAGTATTTT
>TRBV2|TRBD1|.|TRBJ1-1
CASLGQGWVEAFF
TGTGCCAGCCTCGGACAGGGTTGGGTTGAAGCTTTCTTT
>TRBV2|TRBD2|.|TRBJ2-7
CASVPIPASGGLREQYF
TGTGCCAGCGTCCCTATCCCGGCTAGCGGGGGGTTGCGGGAGCAGTACTTC
>TRBV28|TRBD1|.|TRBJ1-2
CASRQARGQADRLYGYTF
TGTGCCAGCAGACAAGCCCGAGGACAGGCGGACCGGTTGTATGGCTACACCTTC
>TRBV14|TRBD1|.|TRBJ2-7
CASSHDRGRVGEQYF
TGTGCCAGCAGCCACGACAGGGGTCGAGTTGGCGAGCAGTACTTC
>TRBV5-1|.|.|TRBJ1-1
CASSSGDSAGLSAFF
TGCGCCAGCAGTTCAGGGGATTCAGCCGGTTTATCAGCTTTCTTT
>TRBV7-9|TRBD1|.|TRBJ1-4
CASSLGQGYEKLFF
TGTGCCAGCAGCCTGGGACAGGGATATGAAAAACTGTTTTTT
>TRBV6-6|TRBD1|few|TRBJ1-1
CASSWDRGNTEAFF
TGTGCCAGCAGTTGGGACAGGGGGAACACTGAAGCTTTCTTT
>TRBV10-3|.|.|TRBJ1-2
CAIMGGLYGYTF
TGTGCCATCATGGGGGGGCTTTATGGCTACACCTTC
>TRBV6-5|TRBD2|.|TRBJ2-7
CASSYSTGGRAYEQYF
TGTGCCAGCAGTTACTCCACTGGAGGGAGGGCCTACGAGCAGTACTTC